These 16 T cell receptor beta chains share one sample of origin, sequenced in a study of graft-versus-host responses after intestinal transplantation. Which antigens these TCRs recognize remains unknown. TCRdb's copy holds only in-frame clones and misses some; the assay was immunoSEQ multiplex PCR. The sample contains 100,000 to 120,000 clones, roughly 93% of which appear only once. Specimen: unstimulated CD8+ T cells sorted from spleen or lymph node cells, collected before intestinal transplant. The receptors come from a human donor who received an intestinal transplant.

This CDR3 is CASSSSGNYNEQFF. The CDR3 DNA sequence: TGCGCCAGCAGCTCGAGCGGTAACTACAATGAGCAGTTCTTC. The chain employs TRBV5-1 and TRBJ2-1, with TRBD2 as a possible D gene (5 bases). The germline gives CDR1 SGHRS, CDR2 YFSETQ. This CDR3 contains 14 residues. V gave up 3 bases and J gave up 3 bases, with 10 bases separating them.

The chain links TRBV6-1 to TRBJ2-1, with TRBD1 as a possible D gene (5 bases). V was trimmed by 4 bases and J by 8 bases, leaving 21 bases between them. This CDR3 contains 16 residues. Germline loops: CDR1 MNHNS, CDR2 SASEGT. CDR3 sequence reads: CASSGVTVLETDEQFF. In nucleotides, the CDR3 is TGTGCCAGCAGTGGGGTGACAGTCCTGGAGACAGATGAGCAGTTCTTC.

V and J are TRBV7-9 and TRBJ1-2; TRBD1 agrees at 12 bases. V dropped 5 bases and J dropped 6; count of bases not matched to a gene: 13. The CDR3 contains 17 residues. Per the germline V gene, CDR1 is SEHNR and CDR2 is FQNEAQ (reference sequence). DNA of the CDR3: TGTGCCAGCAGCCAGGGACAGGGGGCGGTAAAGGGGAATGGCTACACCTTC. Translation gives CASSQGQGAVKGNGYTF.

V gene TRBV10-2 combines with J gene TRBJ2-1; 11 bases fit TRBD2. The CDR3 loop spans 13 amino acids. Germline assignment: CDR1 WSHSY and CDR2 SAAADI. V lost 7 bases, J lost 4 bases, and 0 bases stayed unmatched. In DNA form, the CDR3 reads TGCGCCAGCACTAGCGGGAGGTACAATGAGCAGTTCTTC. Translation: CASTSGRYNEQFF.

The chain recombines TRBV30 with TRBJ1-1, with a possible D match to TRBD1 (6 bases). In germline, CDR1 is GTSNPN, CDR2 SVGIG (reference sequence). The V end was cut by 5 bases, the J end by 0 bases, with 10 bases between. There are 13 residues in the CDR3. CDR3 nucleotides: TGTGCCTGGGAGACAGGCCTGAACACTGAAGCTTTCTTT. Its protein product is CAWETGLNTEAFF.

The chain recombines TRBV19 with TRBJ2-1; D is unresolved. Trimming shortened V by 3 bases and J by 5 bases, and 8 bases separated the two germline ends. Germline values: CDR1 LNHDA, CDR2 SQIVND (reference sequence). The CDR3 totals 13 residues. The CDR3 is CASSMVTNNEQFF. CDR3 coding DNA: TGTGCCAGTAGTATGGTAACCAACAATGAGCAGTTCTTC.

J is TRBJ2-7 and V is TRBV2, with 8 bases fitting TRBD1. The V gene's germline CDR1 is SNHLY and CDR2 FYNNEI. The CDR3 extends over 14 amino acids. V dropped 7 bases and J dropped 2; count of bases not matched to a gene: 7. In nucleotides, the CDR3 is TGTGCCAGCACGGACAGGGTTTCGGCCTACGAGCAGTACTTC. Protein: CASTDRVSAYEQYF.

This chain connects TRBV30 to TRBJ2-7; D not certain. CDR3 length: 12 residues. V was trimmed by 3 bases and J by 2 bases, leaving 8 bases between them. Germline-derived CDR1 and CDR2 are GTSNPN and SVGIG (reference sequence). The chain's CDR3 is CAWSDSPYEQYF. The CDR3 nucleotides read TGTGCCTGGAGCGATTCCCCCTACGAGCAGTACTTC.

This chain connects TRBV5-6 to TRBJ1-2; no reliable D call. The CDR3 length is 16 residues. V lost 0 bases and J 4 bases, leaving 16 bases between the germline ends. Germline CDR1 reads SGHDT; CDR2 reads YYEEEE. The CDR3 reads CASSLAVRSELYGYTF. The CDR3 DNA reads TGTGCCAGCAGCTTGGCCGTTCGGTCGGAACTCTATGGCTACACCTTC.

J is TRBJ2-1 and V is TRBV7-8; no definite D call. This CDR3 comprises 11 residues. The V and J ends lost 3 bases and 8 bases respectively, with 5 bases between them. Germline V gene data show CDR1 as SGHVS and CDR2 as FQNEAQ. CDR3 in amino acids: CASSLADEQFF. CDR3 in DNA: TGTGCCAGCAGCTTGGCCGATGAGCAGTTCTTC.

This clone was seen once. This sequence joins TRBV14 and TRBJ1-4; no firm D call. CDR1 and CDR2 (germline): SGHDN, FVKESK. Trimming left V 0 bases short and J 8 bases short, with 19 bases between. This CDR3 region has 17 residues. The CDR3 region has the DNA TGTGCCAGCAGCCAAGATGCCGGACGTGGTAGGAAGGAAAAACTGTTTTTT. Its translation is CASSQDAGRGRKEKLFF.

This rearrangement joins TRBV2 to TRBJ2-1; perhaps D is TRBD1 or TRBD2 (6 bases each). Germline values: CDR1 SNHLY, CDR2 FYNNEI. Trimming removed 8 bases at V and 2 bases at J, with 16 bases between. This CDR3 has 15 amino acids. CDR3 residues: CASLGAGLAYNEQFF. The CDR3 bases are TGTGCCAGCTTGGGGGCGGGACTGGCCTACAATGAGCAGTTCTTC.

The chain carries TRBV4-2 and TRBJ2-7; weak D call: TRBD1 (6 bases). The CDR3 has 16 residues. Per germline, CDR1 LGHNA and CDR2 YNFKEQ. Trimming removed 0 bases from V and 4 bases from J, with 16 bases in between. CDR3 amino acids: CASSQDQGGRKYEQYF. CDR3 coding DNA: TGTGCCAGCAGCCAAGATCAAGGGGGACGCAAATACGAGCAGTACTTC.

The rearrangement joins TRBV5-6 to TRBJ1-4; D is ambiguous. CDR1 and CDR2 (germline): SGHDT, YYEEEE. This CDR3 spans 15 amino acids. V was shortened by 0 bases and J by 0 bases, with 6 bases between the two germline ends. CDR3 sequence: CASSLEGATNEKLFF. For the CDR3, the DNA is TGTGCCAGCAGCTTGGAGGGTGCAACTAATGAAAAACTGTTTTTT.

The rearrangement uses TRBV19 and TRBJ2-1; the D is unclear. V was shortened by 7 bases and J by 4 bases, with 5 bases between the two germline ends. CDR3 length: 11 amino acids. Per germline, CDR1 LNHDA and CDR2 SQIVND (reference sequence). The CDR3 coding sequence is TGTGCCAGTACCCTTTACAATGAGCAGTTCTTC. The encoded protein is CASTLYNEQFF.

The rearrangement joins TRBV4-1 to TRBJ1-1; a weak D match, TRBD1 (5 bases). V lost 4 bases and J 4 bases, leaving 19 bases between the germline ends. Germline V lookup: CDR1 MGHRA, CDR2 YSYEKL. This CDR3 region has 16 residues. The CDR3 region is CASSPERGRKGTEAFF. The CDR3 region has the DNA TGCGCCAGCAGCCCAGAGCGGGGCAGGAAGGGCACTGAAGCTTTCTTT.